The T cell receptor (beta chain) described here comes from a study of CD8 T cells in ankylosing spondylitis. Study-wide points: Among TCR beta sequences, a motif of eight or nine highly homologous variants appeared characteristic of ankylosing spondylitis blood. Researchers report that disease-linked clones proved CD8+ and relatively rare in peripheral blood. There were earlier reports of some motif variants in reactive arthritis synovial fluid and blood.

This clonotype came up a few times. Its cognate antigen is unknown. Quantitative barcoded 5'-RACE was used to prepare TCR beta libraries. TCRdb re-analysed the 5' RACE reads in MiXCR, keeping a single row per CDR3 protein. The sample shows under 450,000 distinct CDR3 sequences, about a sixth of them seen only once. This receptor was obtained from a male donor with ankylosing spondylitis. The sequencing sample was made of blood, either unsorted or a sorted T cell fraction (not recorded which).

CDR3 nucleotide sequence: TGTGCCAGCAGTCCGGACAGGGCGCAGTTCTTC. This sequence encodes CASSPDRAQFF. The rearrangement uses TRBV12-3 or TRBV12-4 and TRBJ2-1, with 8 bases identical to TRBD1. The trim removed 5 bases at V and 12 bases at J, leaving 3 bases unmatched. The CDR3 has 11 residues.